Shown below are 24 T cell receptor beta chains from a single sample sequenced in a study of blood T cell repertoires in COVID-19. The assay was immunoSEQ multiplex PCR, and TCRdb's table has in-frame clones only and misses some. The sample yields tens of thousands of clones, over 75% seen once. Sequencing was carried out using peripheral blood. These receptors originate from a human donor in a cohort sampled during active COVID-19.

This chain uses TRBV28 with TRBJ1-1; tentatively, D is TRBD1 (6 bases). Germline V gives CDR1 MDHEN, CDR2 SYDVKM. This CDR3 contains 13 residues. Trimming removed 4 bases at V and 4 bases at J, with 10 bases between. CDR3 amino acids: CASSSGGGTEAFF. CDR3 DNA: TGTGCCAGCAGTTCGGGGGGCGGCACTGAAGCTTTCTTT.

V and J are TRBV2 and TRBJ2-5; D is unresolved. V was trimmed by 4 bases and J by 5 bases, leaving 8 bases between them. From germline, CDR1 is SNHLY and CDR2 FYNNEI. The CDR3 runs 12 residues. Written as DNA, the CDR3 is TGTGCCAGCAGTGGCGGTCGGGAGACCCAGTACTTC. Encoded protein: CASSGGRETQYF.

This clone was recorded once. The CDR3 is CASSRRTGEGYGYTF. CDR3 DNA sequence: TGTGCCAGCAGCCGCCGCACAGGGGAAGGGTATGGCTACACCTTC. V gene TRBV3-1 (or the pseudogene TRBV3-2) combines with J gene TRBJ1-2; TRBD1 agrees at 7 bases. Germline CDR1 is LGHDT and CDR2 is YNNKEL (reference sequence). After removal of 4 bases from V and 5 bases from J, the junction contained 10 bases not matched to a gene. This CDR3 has 15 residues.

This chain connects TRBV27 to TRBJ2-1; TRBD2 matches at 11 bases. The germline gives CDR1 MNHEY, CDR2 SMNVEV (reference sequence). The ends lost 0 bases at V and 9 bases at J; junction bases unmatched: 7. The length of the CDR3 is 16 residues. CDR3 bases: TGTGCCAGCAGTTTATCTAGCGGGAGGGGCGTTGGTGAGCAGTTCTTC. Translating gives CASSLSSGRGVGEQFF.

CDR3 coding DNA: TGTGCCAGCAGCCCACGGGGGACAGGGGGGTTGAGGGTAGAGACCCAGTACTTC. Its translation: CASSPRGTGGLRVETQYF. The chain has TRBV28 and TRBJ2-5, with 11 bases aligning to TRBD1. This CDR3 comprises 18 residues. Germline CDR1 is MDHEN and CDR2 is SYDVKM. V shed 6 bases and J 4 bases; nucleotides not matched to a gene: 16.

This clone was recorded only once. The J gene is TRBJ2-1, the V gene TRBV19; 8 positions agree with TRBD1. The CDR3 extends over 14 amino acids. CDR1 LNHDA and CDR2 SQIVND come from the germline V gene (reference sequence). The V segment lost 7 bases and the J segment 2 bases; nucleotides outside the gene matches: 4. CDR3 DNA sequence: TGTGCCAGTACGTGGACAGGGACCTACAATGAGCAGTTCTTC. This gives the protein CASTWTGTYNEQFF.

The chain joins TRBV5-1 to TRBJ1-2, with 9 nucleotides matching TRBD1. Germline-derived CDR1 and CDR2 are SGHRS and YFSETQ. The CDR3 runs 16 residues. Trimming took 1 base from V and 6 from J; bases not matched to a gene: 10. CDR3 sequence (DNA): TGCGCCAGCAGCTTGAACCCCGGACAGGGGCGCGATGGCTACACCTTC. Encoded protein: CASSLNPGQGRDGYTF.

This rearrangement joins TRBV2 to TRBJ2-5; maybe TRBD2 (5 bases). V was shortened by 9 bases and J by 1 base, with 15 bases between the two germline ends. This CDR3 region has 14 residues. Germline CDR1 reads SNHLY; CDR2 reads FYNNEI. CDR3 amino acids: CARGEGALQETQYF. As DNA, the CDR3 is TGTGCCAGAGGAGAGGGCGCCCTCCAAGAGACCCAGTACTTC.

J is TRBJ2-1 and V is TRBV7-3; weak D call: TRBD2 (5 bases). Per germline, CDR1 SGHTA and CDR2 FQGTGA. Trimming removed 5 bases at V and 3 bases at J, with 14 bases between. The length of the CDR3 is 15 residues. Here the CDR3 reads CASSPRGSSYNEQFF. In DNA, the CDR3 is TGTGCCAGCAGCCCCCGAGGGAGCAGCTACAATGAGCAGTTCTTC.

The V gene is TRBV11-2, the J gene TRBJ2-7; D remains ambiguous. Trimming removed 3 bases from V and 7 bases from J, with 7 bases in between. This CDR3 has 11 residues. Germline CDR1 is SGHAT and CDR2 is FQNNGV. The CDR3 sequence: CASSFHWEQYF. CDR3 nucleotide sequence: TGTGCCAGCAGCTTCCACTGGGAGCAGTACTTC. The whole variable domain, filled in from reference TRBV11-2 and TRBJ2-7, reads EAGVAQSPRYKIIEKRQSVAFWCNPISGHATLYWYQQILGQGPKLLIQFQNNGVVDDSQLPKDRFSAERLKGVDSTLKIQPAKLEDSAVYLCASSFHWEQYFGPGTRLTVT.

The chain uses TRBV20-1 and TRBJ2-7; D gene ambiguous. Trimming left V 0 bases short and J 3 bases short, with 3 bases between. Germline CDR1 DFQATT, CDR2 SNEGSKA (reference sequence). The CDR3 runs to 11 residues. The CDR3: CSARDHYEQYF. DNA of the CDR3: TGCAGTGCTAGAGACCACTACGAGCAGTACTTC.

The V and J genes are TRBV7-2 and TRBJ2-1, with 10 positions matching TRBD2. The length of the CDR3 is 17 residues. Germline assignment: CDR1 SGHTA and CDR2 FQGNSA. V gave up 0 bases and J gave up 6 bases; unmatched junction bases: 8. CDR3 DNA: TGTGCCAGCAGCTTAGCGCTGGTGAGCGGGGGGGCCAATGAGCAGTTCTTC. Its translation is CASSLALVSGGANEQFF. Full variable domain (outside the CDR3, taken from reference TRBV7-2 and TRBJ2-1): GAGVSQSPSNKVTEKGKDVELRCDPISGHTALYWYRQSLGQGLEFLIYFQGNSAPDKSGLPSDRFSAERTGGSVSTLTIQRTQQEDSAVYLCASSLALVSGGANEQFFGPGTRLTVL.

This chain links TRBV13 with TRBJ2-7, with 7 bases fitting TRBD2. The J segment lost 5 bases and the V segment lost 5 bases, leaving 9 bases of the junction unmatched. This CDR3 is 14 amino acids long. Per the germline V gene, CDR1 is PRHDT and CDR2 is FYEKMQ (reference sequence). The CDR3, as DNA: TGTGCCAGCAGCCCCAGGACTAGGATCGACGAGCAGTACTTC. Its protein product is CASSPRTRIDEQYF.

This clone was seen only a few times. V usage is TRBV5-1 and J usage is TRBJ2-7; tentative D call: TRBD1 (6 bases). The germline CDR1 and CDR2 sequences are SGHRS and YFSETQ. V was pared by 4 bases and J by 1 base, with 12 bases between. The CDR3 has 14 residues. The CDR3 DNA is TGCGCCAGCAGCACGAAGGGACAATCCTACGAGCAGTACTTC. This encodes CASSTKGQSYEQYF.

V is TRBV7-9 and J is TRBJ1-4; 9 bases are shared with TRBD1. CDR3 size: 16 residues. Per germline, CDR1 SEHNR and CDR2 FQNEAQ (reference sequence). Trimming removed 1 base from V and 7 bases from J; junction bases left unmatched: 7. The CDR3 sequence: CASSLGTGDLGEKLFF. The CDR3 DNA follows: TGTGCCAGCAGCTTAGGGACAGGGGATTTGGGTGAAAAACTGTTTTTT.

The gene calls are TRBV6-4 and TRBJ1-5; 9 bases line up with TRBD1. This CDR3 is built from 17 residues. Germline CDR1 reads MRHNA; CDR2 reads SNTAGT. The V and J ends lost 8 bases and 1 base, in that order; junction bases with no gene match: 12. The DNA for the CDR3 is TGTGCCAGCGTCCGATCCGGGACAGGGAAGAGCAATCAGCCCCAGCATTTT. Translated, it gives CASVRSGTGKSNQPQHF.

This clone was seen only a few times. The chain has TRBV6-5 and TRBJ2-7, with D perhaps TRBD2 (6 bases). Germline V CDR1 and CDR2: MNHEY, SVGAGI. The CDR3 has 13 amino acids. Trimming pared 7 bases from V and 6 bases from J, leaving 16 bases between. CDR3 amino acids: CASIQPAGSEQYF. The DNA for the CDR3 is TGTGCCAGCATCCAACCCGCGGGGTCCGAGCAGTACTTC.

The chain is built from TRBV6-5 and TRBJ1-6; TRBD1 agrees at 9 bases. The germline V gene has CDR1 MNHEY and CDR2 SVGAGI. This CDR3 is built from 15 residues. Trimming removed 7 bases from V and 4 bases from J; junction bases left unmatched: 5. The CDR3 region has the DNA TGTGCCAGCATTACGACAGGGGGATATAATTCACCCCTCCACTTT. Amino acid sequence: CASITTGGYNSPLHF.

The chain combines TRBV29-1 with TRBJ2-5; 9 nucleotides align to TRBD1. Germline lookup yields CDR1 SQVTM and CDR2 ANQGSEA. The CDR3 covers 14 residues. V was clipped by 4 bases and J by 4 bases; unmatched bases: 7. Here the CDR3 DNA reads TGCAGCGTTGGACCCAACAGGGGGCCAGAGACCCAGTACTTC. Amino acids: CSVGPNRGPETQYF.

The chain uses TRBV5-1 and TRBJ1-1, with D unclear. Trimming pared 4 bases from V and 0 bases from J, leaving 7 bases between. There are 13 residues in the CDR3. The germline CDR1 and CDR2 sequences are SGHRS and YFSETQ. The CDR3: CASSEAMNTEAFF. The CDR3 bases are TGCGCCAGCAGCGAAGCGATGAACACTGAAGCTTTCTTT.

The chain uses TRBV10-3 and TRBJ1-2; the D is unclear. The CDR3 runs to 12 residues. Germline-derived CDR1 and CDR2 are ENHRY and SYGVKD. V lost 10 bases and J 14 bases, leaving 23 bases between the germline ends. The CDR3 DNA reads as TGTGCCAGCCGGCCTGGCGAGGGAGCTTGGACCTTC. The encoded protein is CASRPGEGAWTF.

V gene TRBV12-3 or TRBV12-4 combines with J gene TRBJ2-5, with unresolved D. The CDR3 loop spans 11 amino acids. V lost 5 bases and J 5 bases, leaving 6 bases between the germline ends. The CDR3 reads CASSTRETQYF. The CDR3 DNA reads TGTGCCAGCAGTACCCGGGAGACCCAGTACTTC.

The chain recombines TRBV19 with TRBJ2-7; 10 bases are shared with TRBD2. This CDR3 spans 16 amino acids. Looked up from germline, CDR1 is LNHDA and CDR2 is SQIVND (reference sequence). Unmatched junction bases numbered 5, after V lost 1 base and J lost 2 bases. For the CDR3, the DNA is TGTGCCAGTAGTATAGGTGCCAGCGGGAGGGCCTACGAGCAGTACTTC. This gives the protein CASSIGASGRAYEQYF.

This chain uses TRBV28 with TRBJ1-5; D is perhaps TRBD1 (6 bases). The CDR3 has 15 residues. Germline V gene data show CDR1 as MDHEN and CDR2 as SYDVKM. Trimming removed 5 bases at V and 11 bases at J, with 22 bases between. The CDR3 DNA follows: TGTGCCAGCAGTCCCCGGGGGGCCGCATCAGTAACCCAGCATTTT. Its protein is CASSPRGAASVTQHF.